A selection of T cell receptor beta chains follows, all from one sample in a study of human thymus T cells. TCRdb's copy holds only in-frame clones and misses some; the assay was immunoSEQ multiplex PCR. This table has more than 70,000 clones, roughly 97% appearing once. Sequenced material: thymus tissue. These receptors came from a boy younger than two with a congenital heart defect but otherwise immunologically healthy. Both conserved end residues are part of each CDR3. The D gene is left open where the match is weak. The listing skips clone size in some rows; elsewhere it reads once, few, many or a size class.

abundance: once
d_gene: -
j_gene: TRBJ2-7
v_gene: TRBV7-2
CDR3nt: TGTGCCAGCAGCTTAGATTCAAACGAGCAGTACTTC
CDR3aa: CASSLDSNEQYF

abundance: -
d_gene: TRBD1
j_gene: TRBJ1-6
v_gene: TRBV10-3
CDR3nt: TGTGCCATCAGTGCCGAGACAGGGACGGCGGATTCACCCCTCCACTTT
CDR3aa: CAISAETGTADSPLHF

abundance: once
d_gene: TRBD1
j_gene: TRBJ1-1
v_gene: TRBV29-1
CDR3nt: TGCAGCGTTGAACATGACCCAAGTACAGGGGGGAACACTGAAGCTTTCTTT
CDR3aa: CSVEHDPSTGGNTEAFF

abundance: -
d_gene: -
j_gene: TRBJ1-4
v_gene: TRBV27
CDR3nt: TGTGCCAGCAGCCCCGGGGGTTTAATGTCGAAACTGTTTTTT
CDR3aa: CASSPGGLMSKLFF

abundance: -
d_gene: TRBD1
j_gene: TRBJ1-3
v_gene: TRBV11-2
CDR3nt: TGTGCCAGCAGCCACGGCGCGGAACAGGGGGCAAACACCATATATTTT
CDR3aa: CASSHGAEQGANTIYF

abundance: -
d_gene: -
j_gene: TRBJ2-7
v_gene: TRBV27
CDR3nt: TGTGCCAGCAGCCCTAATTGGGGCGGTATTTTTAGCCGACCCTACGAGCAGTACTTC
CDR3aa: CASSPNWGGIFSRPYEQYF

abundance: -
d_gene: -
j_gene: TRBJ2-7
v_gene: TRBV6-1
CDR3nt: TGTGCCAGCAGTGAAGGCCGATACGAGCAGTACTTC
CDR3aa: CASSEGRYEQYF

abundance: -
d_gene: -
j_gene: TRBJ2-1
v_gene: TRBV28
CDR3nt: TGTGCCAGCAGTGCCGGTAGCAGAAGCTCCTACAATGAGCAGTTCTTC
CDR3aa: CASSAGSRSSYNEQFF

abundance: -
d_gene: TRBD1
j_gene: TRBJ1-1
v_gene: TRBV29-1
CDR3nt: TGCAGCGCCAGAGACGGACAGGTGAACACTGAAGCTTTCTTT
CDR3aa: CSARDGQVNTEAFF

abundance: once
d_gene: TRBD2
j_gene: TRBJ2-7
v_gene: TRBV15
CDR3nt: TGTGCCACCAGCAGAGAAGGCGGGAGGGTCTCCTACGAGCAGTACTTC
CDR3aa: CATSREGGRVSYEQYF

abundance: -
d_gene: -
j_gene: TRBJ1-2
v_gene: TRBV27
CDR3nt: TGTGCCAGCAGTTTCTTTCCATCGAACAGGCGCGACTATGGCTACACCTTC
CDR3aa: CASSFFPSNRRDYGYTF

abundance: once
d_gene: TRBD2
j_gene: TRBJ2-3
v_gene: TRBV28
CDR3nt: TGTGCCAGCACCCAGCGGGGGTTAAATACGCAGTATTTT
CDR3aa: CASTQRGLNTQYF

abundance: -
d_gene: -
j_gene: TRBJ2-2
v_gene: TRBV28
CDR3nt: TGTGCCAGCAGCCGAAGGGACTTTCGCAAGGGAACCGGGGAGCTGTTTTTT
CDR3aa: CASSRRDFRKGTGELFF

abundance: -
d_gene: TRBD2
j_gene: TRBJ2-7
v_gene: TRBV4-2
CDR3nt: TGTGCCAGCAGCCAAGTTAAAGCAGCGGGAGGTTCCTACGAGCAGTACTTC
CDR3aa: CASSQVKAAGGSYEQYF

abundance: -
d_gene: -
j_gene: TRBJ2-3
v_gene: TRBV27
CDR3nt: TGTGCCAGCAGTTTAAAGGGGGGACTAAGCACAGATACGCAGTATTTT
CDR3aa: CASSLKGGLSTDTQYF

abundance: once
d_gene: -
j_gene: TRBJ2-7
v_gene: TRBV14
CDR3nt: TGTGCCAGCAGCCAAGTTATAGGTTACGAGCAGTACTTC
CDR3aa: CASSQVIGYEQYF

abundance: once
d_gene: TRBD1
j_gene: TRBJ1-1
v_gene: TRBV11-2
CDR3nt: TGTGCCAGCAGCTTACCAATCACAGGGGCGCGGGTGAACACTGAAGCTTTCTTT
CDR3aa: CASSLPITGARVNTEAFF

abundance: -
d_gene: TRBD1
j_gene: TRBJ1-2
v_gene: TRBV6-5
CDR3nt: TGTGCCAGCAGTTACTCGAGGACAGGGCAAGGCTACACCTTC
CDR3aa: CASSYSRTGQGYTF

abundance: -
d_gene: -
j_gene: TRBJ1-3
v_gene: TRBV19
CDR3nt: TGTGCCAGTAGTATCCCGCCCCTTCGGGGGCCATACTCTGGAAACACCATATATTTT
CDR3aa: CASSIPPLRGPYSGNTIYF

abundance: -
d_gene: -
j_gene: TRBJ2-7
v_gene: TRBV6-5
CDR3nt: TGTGCCAGCAGTTACTCGAAGGACTCACGGTCTCACGAGCAGTACTTC
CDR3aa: CASSYSKDSRSHEQYF